This T cell receptor (beta chain) was observed in a study of blood T cell repertoires in COVID-19. Whole-study context: Nucleic acid was either cDNA or gDNA, and it came from T cells, B-cell-depleted T cells, or PBMCs.

Participants reported their clinical history, and cohort assignment relied on those reports. What the recovered Cohort 3 donors had was two negative PCRs, clearance, or symptom resolution. Germline CDR1 and CDR2: SGHNT and YYREEE (reference sequence). Trimming took off 2 bases at V and 2 bases at J, with 11 bases between the two ends. The CDR3 consists of 14 residues. Sequenced by immunoSEQ multiplex PCR; TCRdb stores in-frame clones only, minus some. The sample gives 150,000 or so clones, more than 85% of which show up once; 5.5% to 8.5% is in the top ten. Sequenced input: PBMCs or T cells enriched from blood (not recorded which). The receptor was derived from a woman aged 45-65 years who had recovered from COVID-19. The chain carries TRBV5-4 and TRBJ2-7; D gene unclear. CDR3 sequence reads: CASSFAANPYEQYF. The CDR3 region has the DNA TGTGCCAGCAGCTTCGCGGCTAACCCCTACGAGCAGTACTTC.